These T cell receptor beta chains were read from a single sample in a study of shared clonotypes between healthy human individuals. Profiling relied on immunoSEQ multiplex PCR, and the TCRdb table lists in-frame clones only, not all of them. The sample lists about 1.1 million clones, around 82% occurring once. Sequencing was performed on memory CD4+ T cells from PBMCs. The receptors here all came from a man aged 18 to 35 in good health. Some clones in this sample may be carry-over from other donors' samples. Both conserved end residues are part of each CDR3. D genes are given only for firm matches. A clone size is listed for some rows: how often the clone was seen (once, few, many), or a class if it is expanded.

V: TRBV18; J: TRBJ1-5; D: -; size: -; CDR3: CASSPGDGQPQHF; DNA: TGTGCCAGCTCACCAGGGGACGGTCAGCCCCAGCATTTT
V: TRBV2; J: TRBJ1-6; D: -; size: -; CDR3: CASTGRGSSPLHF; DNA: TGTGCCAGCACGGGCAGGGGCAGTTCACCCCTCCACTTT
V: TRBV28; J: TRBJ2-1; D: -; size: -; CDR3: CASSFRDGVYNEQFF; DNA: TGTGCCAGCAGCTTCCGGGACGGGGTATACAATGAGCAGTTCTTC
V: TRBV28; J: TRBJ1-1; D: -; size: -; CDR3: CASNPGSRGDTEAFF; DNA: TGTGCCAGCAACCCGGGCAGTAGGGGGGACACTGAAGCTTTCTTT
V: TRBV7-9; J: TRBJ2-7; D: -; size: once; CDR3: CASSLGDTDGDEQYF; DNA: TGTGCCAGCAGCTTAGGCGACACGGACGGGGACGAGCAGTACTTC
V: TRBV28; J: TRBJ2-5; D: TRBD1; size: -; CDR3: CASGTPGQGEFAQYF; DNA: TGTGCCAGCGGAACTCCGGGACAGGGAGAATTTGCCCAGTACTTC
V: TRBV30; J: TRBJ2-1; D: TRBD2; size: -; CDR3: CAWSLGLAGDEQFF; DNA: TGTGCCTGGAGTTTGGGACTAGCGGGCGATGAGCAGTTCTTC
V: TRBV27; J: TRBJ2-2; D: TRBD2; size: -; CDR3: CASRPSGRDTGELFF; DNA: TGTGCCAGCAGACCTAGCGGTCGGGACACCGGGGAGCTGTTTTTT
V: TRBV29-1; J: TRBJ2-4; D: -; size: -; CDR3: CSVAGRLAKNIQYF; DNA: TGCAGCGTTGCAGGTCGGTTAGCCAAAAACATTCAGTACTTC
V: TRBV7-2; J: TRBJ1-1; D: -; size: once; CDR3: CASSLVRLEAFF; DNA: TGTGCCAGCAGCTTAGTTCGTCTTGAAGCTTTCTTT
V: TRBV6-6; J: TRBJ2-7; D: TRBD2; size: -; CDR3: CASTQSGKVYEQYF; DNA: TGTGCCAGCACCCAAAGCGGGAAGGTGTACGAGCAGTACTTC
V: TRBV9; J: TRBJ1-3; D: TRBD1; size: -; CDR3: CASTRFRGPGNTIYF; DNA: TGTGCCAGCACCCGGTTCAGGGGGCCTGGAAACACCATATATTTT
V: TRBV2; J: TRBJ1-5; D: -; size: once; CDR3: CASSRQSSNQPQHF; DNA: TGTGCCAGCAGCCGACAGTCTAGCAATCAGCCCCAGCATTTT
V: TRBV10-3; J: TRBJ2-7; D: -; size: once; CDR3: CAISVGGGEYEQYF; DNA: TGTGCCATCAGTGTTGGTGGAGGGGAATACGAGCAGTACTTC
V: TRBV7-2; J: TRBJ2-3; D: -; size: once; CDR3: CASSTNGAVDTQYF; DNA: TGTGCCAGCAGCACCAACGGTGCGGTAGATACGCAGTATTTT
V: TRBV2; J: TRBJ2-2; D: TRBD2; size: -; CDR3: CASTVGGRGETGELFF; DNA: TGTGCCAGCACCGTGGGCGGGAGAGGTGAAACCGGGGAGCTGTTTTTT
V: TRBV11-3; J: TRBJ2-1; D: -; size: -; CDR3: CASSLTGAGYNEQFF; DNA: TGTGCCAGCAGCTTAACGGGTGCTGGCTACAATGAGCAGTTCTTC
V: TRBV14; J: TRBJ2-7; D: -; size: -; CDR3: CASSQDWYEQYF; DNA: TGTGCCAGCAGCCAAGATTGGTACGAGCAGTACTTC
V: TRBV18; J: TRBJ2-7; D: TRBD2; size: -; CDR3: CASSPRGEGFEQYF; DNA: TGTGCCAGCTCACCACGGGGGGAGGGGTTCGAGCAGTACTTC
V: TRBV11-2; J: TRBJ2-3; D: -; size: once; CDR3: CASSLGGRADTQYF; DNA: TGTGCCAGCAGCTTAGGGGGTAGAGCAGATACGCAGTATTTT
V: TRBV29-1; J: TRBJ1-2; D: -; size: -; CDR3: CSVEIGGAGGYTF; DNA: TGCAGCGTTGAGATAGGCGGGGCGGGTGGCTACACCTTC
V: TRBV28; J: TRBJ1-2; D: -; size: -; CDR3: CASSLQGGYGYTF; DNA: TGTGCCAGCAGTTTGCAGGGTGGCTATGGCTACACCTTC
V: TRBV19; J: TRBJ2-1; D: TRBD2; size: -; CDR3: CASSIDPSGFAYNEQFF; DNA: TGTGCCAGTAGTATAGACCCTAGCGGGTTTGCCTACAATGAGCAGTTCTTC
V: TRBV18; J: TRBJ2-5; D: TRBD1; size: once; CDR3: CASSPQAWDRPYETQYF; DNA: TGTGCCAGCTCACCCCAAGCCTGGGACAGACCGTATGAGACCCAGTACTTC
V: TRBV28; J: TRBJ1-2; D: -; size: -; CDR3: CASSSRGVGYTF; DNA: TGTGCCAGCAGTTCCCGGGGTGTCGGCTACACCTTC
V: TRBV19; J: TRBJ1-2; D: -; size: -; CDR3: CASTSRGALVYGYTF; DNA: TGTGCCAGTACCTCACGGGGGGCCTTAGTCTATGGCTACACCTTC
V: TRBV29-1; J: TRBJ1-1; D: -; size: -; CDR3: CSVERTANTEAFF; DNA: TGCAGCGTTGAGAGGACGGCGAACACTGAAGCTTTCTTT
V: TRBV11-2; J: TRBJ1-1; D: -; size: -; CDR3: CASSLREDSTEAFF; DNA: TGTGCCAGCAGCTTACGGGAAGACAGCACTGAAGCTTTCTTT
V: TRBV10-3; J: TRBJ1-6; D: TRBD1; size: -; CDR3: CAISEDRAGAPLHF; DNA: TGTGCCATCAGTGAGGACAGGGCGGGCGCACCCCTCCACTTT
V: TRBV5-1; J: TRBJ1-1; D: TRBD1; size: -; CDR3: CASSIRQGDTEAFF; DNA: TGCGCCAGCAGCATAAGACAGGGAGACACTGAAGCTTTCTTT
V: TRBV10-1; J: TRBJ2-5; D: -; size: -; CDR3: CASSDPLLTGPGETQYF; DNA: TGCGCCAGCAGTGATCCTCTGCTCACAGGGCCGGGGGAGACCCAGTACTTC